Shown below are 23 T cell receptor beta chains from a single sample sequenced in a study of cytomegalovirus exposure and HLA in healthy donors. The primer mix had 60 Vbeta and 13 Jbeta primers. Profiling relied on immunoSEQ multiplex PCR, and the TCRdb table lists in-frame clones only, not all of them. The data show about 140,000 clones, approximately 82% seen once. The specimen was PBMCs. The receptors stem from a woman in her sixties in good health and CMV-seropositive.

J is TRBJ2-1 and V is TRBV9, with D hard to call. Trimming removed 4 bases at V and 4 bases at J, with 15 bases between. Germline V CDR1 and CDR2: SGDLS, YYNGEE. CDR3 length equals 15 residues. The CDR3 region is CASSKSAASYNEQFF. The CDR3 DNA reads as TGTGCCAGCAGCAAGTCTGCGGCTTCTTACAATGAGCAGTTCTTC.

This chain joins TRBV6-5 and TRBJ2-4, with TRBD2 as a possible D gene (6 bases). The CDR3 has 14 residues. The V gene's germline CDR1 is MNHEY and CDR2 SVGAGI. V dropped 2 bases and J dropped 8 bases, with 13 bases sitting between them. CDR3 sequence: CASSYGPPGDIQYF. The CDR3 region has the DNA TGTGCCAGCAGTTACGGGCCCCCGGGGGACATTCAGTACTTC.

The chain recombines TRBV7-2 with TRBJ1-3; 9 bases match TRBD1. This CDR3 is built from 15 residues. CDR1 SGHTA and CDR2 FQGNSA come from the germline V gene. J was trimmed by 3 bases and V by 5 bases; bases with no gene match: 5. The CDR3 protein is CASSPGTGFGNTIYF. For the CDR3, the DNA is TGTGCCAGCAGCCCGGGGACAGGGTTTGGAAACACCATATATTTT.

The chain has TRBV27 and TRBJ2-3; possible D gene TRBD1, 6 bases. Germline lookup yields CDR1 MNHEY and CDR2 SMNVEV (reference sequence). The CDR3 contains 15 residues. V was trimmed by 2 bases and J by 4 bases, leaving 13 bases between them. The CDR3 nucleotides are TGTGCCAGCAGTTTAGGGACAACCCGCGCAGATACGCAGTATTTT. It codes for CASSLGTTRADTQYF.

The chain links TRBV19 to TRBJ1-1; D may be TRBD1 (6 bases). The CDR3 extends over 14 amino acids. V dropped 9 bases and J dropped 1 base, with 15 bases sitting between them. CDR1 and CDR2 from the germline V gene are LNHDA and SQIVND (reference sequence). The CDR3 loop is CASVPGAGNTEAFF. Here the CDR3 DNA reads TGTGCCAGCGTCCCAGGGGCGGGGAACACTGAAGCTTTCTTT. Based on the CDR3 plus reference TRBV19 and TRBJ1-1, the full variable domain is DGGITQSPKYLFRKEGQNVTLSCEQNLNHDAMYWYRQDPGQGLRLIYYSQIVNDFQKGDIAEGYSVSREKKESFPLTVTSAQKNPTAFYLCASVPGAGNTEAFFGQGTRLTVV.

J is TRBJ2-1 and V is TRBV28, with TRBD1 matching 7 bases. Germline lookup yields CDR1 MDHEN and CDR2 SYDVKM. CDR3 size: 16 residues. J gave up 1 base and V 6 bases, and 9 bases lay outside the gene matches. In nucleotides, the CDR3 is TGTGCCAGCAGCTCTGACAGGGCAAAGTCCTACAATGAGCAGTTCTTC. It encodes CASSSDRAKSYNEQFF.

This clone was recorded only once. This sequence joins TRBV27 and TRBJ1-5; D is unresolved. CDR1 is MNHEY, CDR2 SMNVEV, per germline (reference sequence). V was cut by 2 bases and J by 6 bases, with 5 bases left in between. CDR3 length equals 12 residues. CDR3 coding DNA: TGTGCCAGCAGTTTAGCGGGTCAGCCCCAGCATTTT. Protein sequence: CASSLAGQPQHF.

The chain links TRBV30 to TRBJ2-1; possible D gene TRBD2, 5 bases. The CDR3 totals 11 residues. CDR1 and CDR2 (germline): GTSNPN, SVGIG (reference sequence). Trimming took 6 bases from V and 4 from J, leaving 7 bases between them. The CDR3 sequence is CACLAYNEQFF. CDR3 DNA: TGTGCCTGTCTAGCTTACAATGAGCAGTTCTTC.

This clone appeared once. The chain links TRBV2 to TRBJ2-3, with 8 bases that match TRBD1. V lost 5 bases, J lost 5 bases, and 3 bases stayed unmatched. Germline values: CDR1 SNHLY, CDR2 FYNNEI. The CDR3 covers 13 residues. The CDR3 DNA reads TGTGCCAGCAGTCCCGACAGGGGAGATACGCAGTATTTT. It codes for CASSPDRGDTQYF. Full variable domain (missing parts from reference TRBV2 and TRBJ2-3): EPEVTQTPSHQVTQMGQEVILRCVPISNHLYFYWYRQILGQKVEFLVSFYNNEISEKSEIFDDQFSVERPDGSNFTLKIRSTKLEDSAMYFCASSPDRGDTQYFGPGTRLTVL.

This chain links TRBV4-1 with TRBJ2-1; TRBD2 aligns across 9 bases. V gave up 2 bases and J gave up 5 bases; unmatched junction bases: 4. The CDR3 is 15 amino acids. Germline CDR1 and CDR2: MGHRA and YSYEKL. CDR3 nucleotides: TGCGCCAGCAGCCAATTGACTAGCGGAAACAATGAGCAGTTCTTC. Protein sequence: CASSQLTSGNNEQFF.

The rearrangement links TRBV4-1 to TRBJ2-5, with a tentative D call TRBD2 (7 bases). V lost 4 bases, J lost 4 bases, and 16 bases lay in between. CDR1 is MGHRA and CDR2 is YSYEKL in the germline V gene. The CDR3 is 15 residues long. The CDR3: CASSPGGGARETQYF. Written as DNA, the CDR3 is TGCGCCAGCAGCCCCGGAGGGGGGGCACGAGAGACCCAGTACTTC.

The V gene is TRBV19, the J gene TRBJ2-7, with 11 bases identical to TRBD1. The CDR3 totals 15 residues. J lost 3 bases, V lost 1 base, and 2 bases had no gene match. Germline loops: CDR1 LNHDA, CDR2 SQIVND (reference sequence). The CDR3 loop is CASSIGGTGGYEQYF. CDR3 sequence (DNA): TGTGCCAGTAGTATAGGCGGGACAGGGGGCTACGAGCAGTACTTC.

V usage is TRBV5-4 and J usage is TRBJ2-5, with D perhaps TRBD2 (6 bases). The ends were cut back, 3 bases at V and 1 base at J, with 10 bases in the middle. The CDR3 consists of 14 residues. Germline V lookup: CDR1 SGHNT, CDR2 YYREEE (reference sequence). DNA of the CDR3: TGTGCCAGCAGCTCCCGGGACTTCCAAGAGACCCAGTACTTC. Translating it yields CASSSRDFQETQYF.

The rearrangement links TRBV27 to TRBJ2-7, with D unresolved. Germline values: CDR1 MNHEY, CDR2 SMNVEV (reference sequence). Trimming stripped 3 bases from V and 2 bases from J, with 11 bases between. The CDR3 extends over 14 amino acids. DNA for the CDR3: TGTGCCAGCAGTTTGCTAAACCCCCCCTACGAGCAGTACTTC. It specifies CASSLLNPPYEQYF.

This rearrangement joins TRBV30 to TRBJ1-3; weak D call: TRBD1 (5 bases). Trimming shortened V by 4 bases and J by 3 bases, and 13 bases separated the two germline ends. The CDR3 consists of 14 residues. Germline CDR1 GTSNPN, CDR2 SVGIG (reference sequence). The CDR3 spells CAWNSWGGGNTIYF. In DNA, the CDR3 is TGTGCCTGGAATAGTTGGGGCGGTGGAAACACCATATATTTT.

This clone showed up just once. The rearrangement uses TRBV19 and TRBJ2-1; 15 bases fit TRBD2. In germline, CDR1 is LNHDA, CDR2 SQIVND (reference sequence). This CDR3 spans 18 amino acids. Unmatched junction bases numbered 12, after V lost 0 bases and J lost 12 bases. CDR3 DNA sequence: TGTGCCAGTAGTATAGATTCATTCGCCGGGACTAGCGGGAGGCTGCAGTTCTTC. This sequence encodes CASSIDSFAGTSGRLQFF.

This clone was picked up a small number of times. The chain carries TRBV28 and TRBJ1-5; D perhaps matches TRBD1 (5 bases). With 1 base removed from V and 5 bases from J, the gap between germline ends came to 6 bases. The CDR3 is 13 amino acids. CDR1 MDHEN and CDR2 SYDVKM come from the germline V gene. DNA of the CDR3: TGTGCCAGCAGTTTATTCAGGGATCAGCCCCAGCATTTT. It translates to CASSLFRDQPQHF.

This chain uses TRBV30 with TRBJ2-7, with D maybe TRBD1 (5 bases). The V gene lost 1 base and the J gene lost 4 bases, with 8 bases spanning the gap. CDR3 size: 12 residues. Germline V CDR1 and CDR2: GTSNPN, SVGIG (reference sequence). Written as DNA, the CDR3 is TGTGCCTGGAGTGGACAGCTATACGAGCAGTACTTC. Translated, it gives CAWSGQLYEQYF.

The rearrangement links TRBV2 to TRBJ1-6; D might be TRBD1 (6 bases). Germline assignment: CDR1 SNHLY and CDR2 FYNNEI. Trimming stripped 6 bases from V and 7 bases from J, with 19 bases between. The CDR3 has 16 amino acids. CDR3 bases: TGTGCCAGCAGACCCTTAAGGACAGCCACAAATTCACCCCTCCACTTT. Its protein product is CASRPLRTATNSPLHF.

As to this clone: Mismatch with germline at one junction end may stem from a read error. V usage is TRBV7-9 and J usage is TRBJ1-2, with D perhaps TRBD1 (6 bases). The V gene's germline CDR1 is SEHNR and CDR2 FQNEAQ (reference sequence). The length of the CDR3 is 13 residues. CDR3 nucleotides: TGTTCCAGCAGCCCTGACAGGTTTTACGGCTACACCTTC. This codes for CSSSPDRFYGYTF.

The rearrangement links TRBV28 to TRBJ2-1; 9 bases are shared with TRBD2. Germline V gene data show CDR1 as MDHEN and CDR2 as SYDVKM. The CDR3 has 18 amino acids. Trimming took 5 bases from V and 5 from J; bases not matched to a gene: 16. The CDR3 protein is CASSPHYRLGGRDNEQFF. As DNA, the CDR3 is TGTGCCAGCAGTCCGCACTATCGATTGGGCGGGAGGGACAATGAGCAGTTCTTC.

V and J are TRBV18 and TRBJ1-2; 8 bases match TRBD1. CDR1 is KGHSH and CDR2 is LQKENI in the germline V gene. This CDR3 is built from 14 residues. The V segment lost 3 bases and the J segment 7 bases; nucleotides outside the gene matches: 7. The CDR3 sequence: CASSPQGAQVGYTF. The CDR3 nucleotides read TGTGCCAGCTCACCCCAGGGGGCGCAGGTTGGCTACACCTTC.

In this sample, this clone turned up once. The chain employs TRBV6-5 and TRBJ1-5, with 7 bases matching TRBD1. Germline loops: CDR1 MNHEY, CDR2 SVGAGI. CDR3 length: 13 amino acids. V was clipped by 6 bases and J by 4 bases; unmatched bases: 3. CDR3 amino acids: CASSLDRNQPQHF. In nucleotides, the CDR3 is TGTGCCAGCAGCTTGGACAGGAATCAGCCCCAGCATTTT.